The TCR beta chain under discussion was sequenced for a study of T cells in Graves' hyperthyroidism and ophthalmopathy. The CDR3 length is 13 residues. Germline assignment: CDR1 MDHEN and CDR2 SYDVKM. V was shortened by 4 bases and J by 1 base, with 7 bases between the two germline ends. What was amplified from RNA transcripts were TCR beta CDR3 regions. An initial round of RT-PCR targeting the TCR CDR3 relied on the HTBI primer set. In TCRdb, the multiplex PCR reads were re-called with MiXCR into one record per CDR3 protein. The profile shows about 570,000 distinct CDR3 sequences, 46% of them singletons. This clonotype was seen repeatedly, ten times or more.

Input material: peripheral blood or thyroid tissue (not recorded which). The rearrangement uses TRBV28 and TRBJ1-2; D is unclear. The clonotype comes from an adult woman with Graves' disease, either hyperthyroidism or ophthalmopathy (not recorded which). The CDR3 loop reads CASSSPFNYGYTF. DNA of the CDR3: TGTGCCAGCAGTTCACCTTTTAACTATGGCTACACCTTC.